The rows below give T cell receptor beta chains drawn from one sample of a study of T-cell memory formation after mild COVID-19. TCRdb analysed the 5' RACE reads with MiXCR anew, one entry per CDR3 protein. The sample includes around 300,000 distinct CDR3 sequences, over 10% of them seen just once. The sequencing sample was made of PBMCs or a T cell subset sorted from them (not recorded which). These receptors originate from a man in his late teens or twenties who had mild COVID-19 (a few samples of this study predate the infection). Cell type and time point are not known. CDR3s include the opening cysteine and the closing phenylalanine or tryptophan. Fields, in order: V gene, J gene, clone size, CDR3 protein. Expanded clones are given a class, and other clones once, few, many or no size at all.

v_call: TRBV4-2; j_call: TRBJ1-6; clone_size: NA; cdr3_aa: CASSQGGRNNSPLHF
v_call: TRBV30; j_call: TRBJ2-3; clone_size: NA; cdr3_aa: CAWSGKRGQRTDTQYF
v_call: TRBV12-3/TRBV12-4; j_call: TRBJ2-2; clone_size: few; cdr3_aa: CASRHRGTGELFF
v_call: TRBV3-1; j_call: TRBJ1-1; clone_size: few; cdr3_aa: CASSQGAHSNTEAFF
v_call: TRBV9; j_call: TRBJ2-2; clone_size: NA; cdr3_aa: CASSVVAGTNTGELFF
v_call: TRBV9; j_call: TRBJ1-3; clone_size: NA; cdr3_aa: CASSVGGRVSGNTIYF
v_call: TRBV12-3/TRBV12-4; j_call: TRBJ1-2; clone_size: few; cdr3_aa: CASSLRINYGYTF
v_call: TRBV25-1; j_call: TRBJ2-3; clone_size: many; cdr3_aa: CASSDTGLADTQYF
v_call: TRBV6-6; j_call: TRBJ1-5; clone_size: NA; cdr3_aa: CASSYSLNQPQHF
v_call: TRBV3-1; j_call: TRBJ1-2; clone_size: few; cdr3_aa: CASSQGVQGTFNYGYTF
v_call: TRBV10-3; j_call: TRBJ2-2; clone_size: NA; cdr3_aa: CAIQRLAGELFF